This T cell receptor beta chain was sequenced for a study of blood T cell repertoires in COVID-19. Produced via immunoSEQ multiplex PCR; TCRdb's table is partial and in-frame only. This table holds around 100,000 clones, around 87% found once. Unmatched junction bases numbered 8, after V lost 5 bases and J lost 4 bases. This CDR3 is built from 15 residues. CDR1 and CDR2 (germline): LNHDA, SQIVND (reference sequence). Sequenced material: peripheral blood. The chain joins TRBV19 to TRBJ1-2, with 9 bases matching TRBD1. This receptor was identified in a woman aged 25 to 39 with acute or convalescent COVID-19. The CDR3 reads CASSPTTGGVYGYTF. The CDR3 nucleotides read TGTGCCAGTAGTCCTACCACAGGGGGCGTCTATGGCTACACCTTC.